One and the same sample provided the 24 T cell receptor beta chains below, sequenced in a study of blood T cell repertoires in COVID-19. Some clones are missing from TCRdb's copy, which holds only in-frame ones; the method was immunoSEQ multiplex PCR. The repertoire holds about 21,000 clones, with roughly 89% as singletons. Sequencing was performed on peripheral blood. Every receptor here comes from a man in his sixties or seventies with active COVID-19.

The chain joins TRBV9 to TRBJ2-7, with 7 bases that match TRBD1. The CDR3 contains 15 residues. Unmatched junction bases numbered 6, after V lost 1 base and J lost 2 bases. Germline-derived CDR1 and CDR2 are SGDLS and YYNGEE. As DNA, the CDR3 is TGTGCCAGCAGCGTAACCACCGGGACAGCCTACGAGCAGTACTTC. Residues: CASSVTTGTAYEQYF.

The chain links TRBV19 to TRBJ2-7; 9 bases are a match to TRBD1. This CDR3 contains 13 residues. The trim removed 6 bases at V and 2 bases at J, leaving 2 bases unmatched. Germline CDR1 is LNHDA and CDR2 is SQIVND (reference sequence). CDR3: CASRGDRAYEQYF. The CDR3 DNA reads TGTGCCAGTAGGGGGGACAGGGCCTACGAGCAGTACTTC.

CDR3 in DNA: TGTGCCAGCAGCGTAGCTTCAGGGGGGAACACTGAAGCTTTCTTT. Translating gives CASSVASGGNTEAFF. The chain is built from TRBV9 and TRBJ1-1; 7 positions match TRBD1. The ends lost 0 bases at V and 1 base at J; junction bases unmatched: 3. Germline values: CDR1 SGDLS, CDR2 YYNGEE. This CDR3 is 15 amino acids long.

The CDR3 sequence: CATSVLAGGTDTQYF. The CDR3 DNA follows: TGTGCCACCAGCGTCTTAGCGGGAGGTACAGATACGCAGTATTTT. The gene calls are TRBV15 and TRBJ2-3; 10 bases match TRBD2. J lost 3 bases, V lost 5 bases, and 5 bases had no gene match. The CDR3 has 15 amino acids. CDR1 is LNHNV and CDR2 is YYDKDF in the germline V gene (reference sequence).

The genes are TRBV5-1 and TRBJ2-5, with 11 bases lining up with TRBD1. This CDR3 region has 14 residues. In germline, CDR1 is SGHRS, CDR2 YFSETQ. J gave up 4 bases and V 6 bases, and 5 bases lay outside the gene matches. The CDR3 loop is CASTGQGAGETQYF. In DNA, the CDR3 is TGCGCCAGCACTGGACAGGGGGCCGGAGAGACCCAGTACTTC.

J is TRBJ1-6 and V is TRBV27, with a possible D match to TRBD1 (5 bases). The V gene lost 3 bases and the J gene lost 8 bases, with 11 bases spanning the gap. Germline V CDR1 and CDR2: MNHEY, SMNVEV (reference sequence). This CDR3 contains 14 residues. The DNA of the CDR3 is TGTGCCAGCAGTTTTGACAGATGGGATTCACCCCTCCACTTT. Translated: CASSFDRWDSPLHF.

Turning to this clone: Its ends do not fully match the called genes, so a read error is possible. This chain links TRBV7-7 with TRBJ1-2; possibly TRBD1 for D (6 bases). From germline, CDR1 is SSHAT and CDR2 FNYEAQ (reference sequence). The CDR3 contains 16 residues. The CDR3 region has the DNA TGTGCTAGCAGCTCAAGACCCGGGACAACTAACTATGGCTACACCTTC. Translated: CASSSRPGTTNYGYTF. Full variable domain (remainder filled in from reference TRBV7-7 and TRBJ1-2): GAGVSQSPRYKVTKRGQDVTLRCDPISSHATLYWYQQALGQGPEFLTYFNYEAQPDKSGLPSDRFSAERPEGSISTLTIQRTEQRDSAMYRCASSSRPGTTNYGYTFGSGTRLTVV.

The chain is built from TRBV6-2 or TRBV6-3 and TRBJ1-2; 9 bases are shared with TRBD1. The junction had 14 bases not matched to a gene; V was cut back by 4 bases and J by 5 bases. CDR3 size: 17 residues. Germline V gives CDR1 MNHEY, CDR2 SVGEGT. CDR3 sequence reads: CASSSSPTGGTRYGYTF. The CDR3 coding sequence is TGTGCCAGCAGTTCCTCACCGACAGGGGGAACGCGGTATGGCTACACCTTC.

V usage is TRBV5-4 and J usage is TRBJ1-2, with TRBD1 matching over 8 bases. Germline values: CDR1 SGHNT, CDR2 YYREEE (reference sequence). Germline trimming cut 4 bases from V and 4 bases from J; bases unmatched to any gene: 6. The CDR3 has 14 residues. The CDR3 DNA is TGTGCCAGCAGCCCAGACAGGGGAGGCTATGGCTACACCTTC. As protein: CASSPDRGGYGYTF. The whole variable domain, remainder taken from reference TRBV5-4 and TRBJ1-2, is ETGVTQSPTHLIKTRGQQVTLRCSSQSGHNTVSWYQQALGQGPQFIFQYYREEENGRGNFPPRFSGLQFPNYSSELNVNALELDDSALYLCASSPDRGGYGYTFGSGTRLTVV.

The rearrangement uses TRBV3-1 (or the pseudogene TRBV3-2) and TRBJ1-2; D ambiguous. V dropped 1 base and J dropped 4 bases, with 7 bases sitting between them. From germline, CDR1 is LGHDT and CDR2 YNNKEL (reference sequence). The CDR3 is 13 residues long. The CDR3 sequence is CASSQAASYGYTF. CDR3 DNA: TGTGCCAGCAGCCAAGCCGCGAGCTATGGCTACACCTTC.

The gene calls are TRBV3-1 (or the pseudogene TRBV3-2) and TRBJ2-6, with 9 bases aligning to TRBD1. Germline trimming cut 2 bases from V and 2 bases from J; bases unmatched to any gene: 7. Germline CDR1 and CDR2: LGHDT and YNNKEL (reference sequence). The CDR3 has 18 amino acids. The CDR3 here is CASSQIGQGFTGANVLTF. CDR3 nucleotides: TGTGCCAGCAGCCAAATAGGACAGGGGTTCACTGGGGCCAACGTCCTGACTTTC.

This clone was seen only once. This chain uses TRBV7-8 with TRBJ1-4; no definite D call. V was shortened by 1 base and J by 5 bases, with 5 bases between the two germline ends. The CDR3 covers 13 residues. Germline loops: CDR1 SGHVS, CDR2 FQNEAQ. The CDR3 here is CASSLDKNEKLFF. The CDR3 DNA sequence: TGTGCCAGCAGCTTAGACAAGAATGAAAAACTGTTTTTT.

This sequence joins TRBV19 and TRBJ1-5, with 9 bases identical to TRBD1. Germline V CDR1 and CDR2: LNHDA, SQIVND (reference sequence). With V trimmed by 2 bases and J by 2 bases, 7 bases remained unmatched. The CDR3 totals 17 residues. CDR3 sequence: CASSILLDRGGNQPQHF. CDR3 nucleotides: TGTGCCAGTAGTATATTATTGGACAGGGGAGGCAATCAGCCCCAGCATTTT.

V gene TRBV20-1 combines with J gene TRBJ1-5; 7 nucleotides line up with TRBD1. The CDR3 loop spans 14 amino acids. With V trimmed by 5 bases and J by 5 bases, 9 bases remained unmatched. CDR1 and CDR2 from the germline V gene are DFQATT and SNEGSKA (reference sequence). CDR3 nucleotide sequence: TGCAGTGCTCGTGGGGGGACAGAAGATCAGCCCCAGCATTTT. Its translation is CSARGGTEDQPQHF.

The chain has TRBV7-2 and TRBJ1-3, with D perhaps matching TRBD1 (6 bases). The germline gives CDR1 SGHTA, CDR2 FQGNSA. V lost 7 bases, J lost 0 bases, and 16 bases lay in between. The CDR3 runs to 16 residues. The CDR3 DNA reads as TGTGCCAGCACCCTAGTGGGGGGGGCCTCTGGAAACACCATATATTTT. Protein: CASTLVGGASGNTIYF.

The rearrangement links TRBV6-5 to TRBJ2-7, with D perhaps matching TRBD1 (6 bases). The CDR3 is 14 amino acids. From germline, CDR1 is MNHEY and CDR2 SVGAGI. Between the trimmed V and J ends, which lost 7 bases and 2 bases, there was a span of 15 bases. CDR3 loop: CASMFARGPYEQYF. Here the CDR3 DNA reads TGTGCCAGCATGTTTGCCAGGGGCCCCTACGAGCAGTACTTC.

The V gene is TRBV5-4, the J gene TRBJ1-4; TRBD1 aligns across 7 bases. Germline V lookup: CDR1 SGHNT, CDR2 YYREEE (reference sequence). Unmatched junction bases numbered 3, after V lost 1 base and J lost 0 bases. CDR3 length: 16 residues. For the CDR3, the DNA is TGTGCCAGCAGCTTGTCAGGGGGGACAACTAATGAAAAACTGTTTTTT. Translation gives CASSLSGGTTNEKLFF.

V is TRBV2 and J is TRBJ2-2; a weak D match, TRBD2 (6 bases). Trimming shortened V by 4 bases and J by 5 bases, and 8 bases separated the two germline ends. Looked up from germline, CDR1 is SNHLY and CDR2 is FYNNEI. The CDR3 contains 13 residues. DNA of the CDR3: TGTGCCAGCAGTGTACTAGCAACCGGGGAGCTGTTTTTT. It specifies CASSVLATGELFF.

In its sample, this clone was seen a few times. This chain connects TRBV19 to TRBJ1-2, with D tentatively TRBD1 (5 bases). This CDR3 region has 14 residues. V was shortened by 7 bases and J by 3 bases, with 15 bases between the two germline ends. Germline V gene data show CDR1 as LNHDA and CDR2 as SQIVND (reference sequence). CDR3 bases: TGTGCCAGTATTCCCGGAGGGGCCTACTATGGCTACACCTTC. It translates to CASIPGGAYYGYTF.

The rearrangement joins TRBV10-2 to TRBJ2-7; tentatively, D is TRBD1 (6 bases). Germline CDR1 and CDR2: WSHSY and SAAADI. V lost 6 bases, J lost 5 bases, and 32 bases lay in between. The CDR3 is 19 residues long. In DNA, the CDR3 is TGCGCCAGCAGCGCCAGCTCCCCCTGGGGGCCCTGGGGGATCCACGAGCAGTACTTC. Amino acid sequence: CASSASSPWGPWGIHEQYF.

For the CDR3, the DNA is TGTGCCAGCAGTCCTCCGGGGACTGAAGCTTTCTTT. This codes for CASSPPGTEAFF. The rearrangement joins TRBV6-5 to TRBJ1-1; D is ambiguous. Trimming removed 5 bases from V and 5 bases from J, with 9 bases in between. Germline lookup yields CDR1 MNHEY and CDR2 SVGAGI. The CDR3 contains 12 residues.

This clone came up once. This chain joins TRBV27 and TRBJ2-1; TRBD2 matches at 7 bases. This CDR3 is built from 16 residues. The ends lost 2 bases at V and 0 bases at J; junction bases unmatched: 4. Germline values: CDR1 MNHEY, CDR2 SMNVEV (reference sequence). CDR3 in amino acids: CASSLRSGGSYNEQFF. Here the CDR3 DNA reads TGTGCCAGCAGTTTACGCTCGGGAGGCTCCTACAATGAGCAGTTCTTC.

The J gene is TRBJ2-1, the V gene TRBV5-1; 10 nucleotides match TRBD2. This CDR3 region has 17 residues. The V gene's germline CDR1 is SGHRS and CDR2 YFSETQ. After removal of 4 bases from V and 6 bases from J, the junction contained 13 bases not matched to a gene. CDR3: CASSPQAGGPIGNEQFF. The CDR3 region has the DNA TGCGCCAGCAGCCCCCAAGCGGGGGGGCCCATTGGCAATGAGCAGTTCTTC. The variable domain in full, completed from reference TRBV5-1 and TRBJ2-1, reads KAGVTQTPRYLIKTRGQQVTLSCSPISGHRSVSWYQQTPGQGLQFLFEYFSETQRNKGNFPGRFSGRQFSNSRSEMNVSTLELGDSALYLCASSPQAGGPIGNEQFFGPGTRLTVL.

This clone was seen once. V is TRBV20-1 and J is TRBJ2-3; 10 bases match TRBD1. Germline V gene lookup returns CDR1 DFQATT and CDR2 SNEGSKA (reference sequence). Losses at the gene ends were 3 bases for V and 3 bases for J; bases not matched to a gene: 6. This CDR3 contains 15 residues. The DNA of the CDR3 is TGCAGTGCTAGTTTGGGACAGGGGAATACAGATACGCAGTATTTT. The encoded protein is CSASLGQGNTDTQYF.